These T cell receptor beta chains were read from a single sample in a study of post-analysis software for immune sequencing data. A single record per CDR3 protein comes from TCRdb applying MiXCR to the PCR reads. This sample has 350,000 to 500,000 distinct CDR3 sequences, with approximately 42% found just once. The sample was blood. These receptors were collected from a girl aged 2-10 years with multiple sclerosis. Both conserved end residues are part of each CDR3. A D gene is named only where the DNA matches it firmly. The size field is filled for only some rows; it gives once, few, many or a size class.

few | . | TRBJ2-3 | 14 | TRBV20-1 | TGCAGTGCGGGAACCGGGACGGTGACAGATACGCAGTATTTT | CSAGTGTVTDTQYF
. | . | TRBJ2-3 | 12 | TRBV9 | TGTGCCAGCAGCACCCGACTTGATACGCAGTATTTT | CASSTRLDTQYF
. | . | TRBJ2-5 | 15 | TRBV18 | TGTGCCAGCTCACCAAAGGCGGGCGACCAAGAGACCCAGTACTTC | CASSPKAGDQETQYF
. | . | TRBJ2-7 | 16 | TRBV6-5 | TGTGCCAGCAGTTACAGCCGGGGAACAGAAAACAATGAGCAGTACTTC | CASSYSRGTENNEQYF
few | TRBD2 | TRBJ2-7 | 15 | TRBV9 | TGTGCCAGCAGCGTAGATCGGGGGGGAACCTACGAGCAGTACTTC | CASSVDRGGTYEQYF
. | . | TRBJ2-1 | 16 | TRBV27 | TGTGCCAGCAGTCCCCGGGGGCTAGGATCGGTTAATGAGCAGTTCTTC | CASSPRGLGSVNEQFF
. | . | TRBJ1-5 | 13 | TRBV20-1 | TGCAGTGCTGCCGGGATAGGGGATCAGCCCCAGCATTTT | CSAAGIGDQPQHF
few | . | TRBJ2-1 | 13 | TRBV19 | TGTGCCAGTAACCCACGAGGCCTGAAGGAGCAGTTCTTC | CASNPRGLKEQFF
. | TRBD1 | TRBJ2-4 | 14 | TRBV5-1 | TGCGCCAGCAGCTCTTCAGGGGGCTCTGGTGAGCAGTACTTC | CASSSSGGSGEQYF
. | TRBD2 | TRBJ2-7 | 17 | TRBV27 | TGTGCCAGCAGTTTAATCGGGACTAGCGGTTTCTCCTACGAGCAGTACTTC | CASSLIGTSGFSYEQYF
. | . | TRBJ2-2 | 15 | TRBV11-2 | TGTGCCAGCAGCTTAGGGCTAGGGTACGCCGGGGAGCTGTTTTTT | CASSLGLGYAGELFF
once | . | TRBJ2-7 | 14 | TRBV5-5 | TGTGCCAGCAGCCACGTGGTCGATGGAGACGAGCAGTACTTC | CASSHVVDGDEQYF
. | TRBD2 | TRBJ2-7 | 14 | TRBV20-1 | TGCAGTCCACACCGGACTAGCGGGGTGTACGAGCAGTACTTC | CSPHRTSGVYEQYF
. | . | TRBJ2-4 | 17 | TRBV20-1 | TGCAGTGCTAGAGATGATGGATACGCCTTTGCCAAAAGCATTCAGTACTTC | CSARDDGYAFAKSIQYF
. | TRBD1 | TRBJ2-7 | 15 | TRBV6-5 | TGTGCCAGCAGGCCGCCCGGGACAGGGCTTTGGGAGCAGTACTTC | CASRPPGTGLWEQYF
. | TRBD1 | TRBJ1-2 | 15 | TRBV3-1 | TGTGCCTGCAGCCTTACCCACCGGGACAGGGCTGGCTACACCTTC | CACSLTHRDRAGYTF
few | . | TRBJ2-3 | 11 | TRBV29-1 | TGCAGCGTGAGGAGCACAGATACGCAGTATTTT | CSVRSTDTQYF
. | TRBD2 | TRBJ2-1 | 15 | TRBV28 | TGTGCCAGCAGTTTGGGACTAGCGGGAGACGTTTTTGGGTTCTTC | CASSLGLAGDVFGFF
few | TRBD2 | TRBJ2-7 | 16 | TRBV20-1 | TGCAGTGCTAGAGATTTCGGGGCGCGGGGGTCCTACGAGCAGTACTTC | CSARDFGARGSYEQYF
. | TRBD1 | TRBJ1-1 | 14 | TRBV6-5 | TGTGCCAGCACCGGGACAGGGCCGAGCACTGAAGCTTTCTTT | CASTGTGPSTEAFF
few | . | TRBJ2-3 | 13 | TRBV5-1 | TGCGCCAGCAGCTTGTCAGAAACAGATACGCAGTATTTT | CASSLSETDTQYF
. | TRBD2 | TRBJ2-1 | 19 | TRBV20-1 | TGCAGTGCTAGGGTCACTAGCGGGGGGACTAAGAATACCTACAATGAGCAGTTCTTC | CSARVTSGGTKNTYNEQFF
few | . | TRBJ1-5 | 11 | TRBV12-3/TRBV12-4 | TGTGCCAGCAGCACGATCCCGCCCCAGCATTTT | CASSTIPPQHF
few | . | TRBJ2-7 | 14 | TRBV4-1 | TGCGCCAGCAGCCAAGTGGCAGGCCTCTACGAGCAGTACTTC | CASSQVAGLYEQYF
. | . | TRBJ1-2 | 16 | TRBV7-2 | TGTGCCAGCAGCCCGCTGGGGGGCAGGGTTGGATATGGCTACACCTTC | CASSPLGGRVGYGYTF
few | TRBD1 | TRBJ1-2 | 14 | TRBV12-3/TRBV12-4 | TGTGCCAGCAGGGGGACAGGAACTAACTATGGCTACACCTTC | CASRGTGTNYGYTF
. | . | TRBJ1-4 | 11 | TRBV29-1 | TGCAGCGTTGAAGAGGATGAAAAACTGTTTTTT | CSVEEDEKLFF
few | . | TRBJ1-2 | 20 | TRBV7-8 | TGTGCCAGCAGCTTAATGGCCTATCCGGGTCTAGGAGGACCGGATTATGGCTACACCTTC | CASSLMAYPGLGGPDYGYTF
once | TRBD2 | TRBJ2-1 | 13 | TRBV29-1 | TGCAGCGTCGGGGGGGGACACCACAATGAGCAGTTCTTC | CSVGGGHHNEQFF
. | TRBD2 | TRBJ2-1 | 14 | TRBV7-2 | TGTGCCAGCAGCTTGGGTAGCGGGAGGAATGAGCAGTTCTTC | CASSLGSGRNEQFF
many | . | TRBJ2-7 | 14 | TRBV10-1 | TGCGCCAGCAGTGAGTCGGCGCCTCCCTACGAGCAGTACTTC | CASSESAPPYEQYF
. | . | TRBJ1-4 | 15 | TRBV4-2 | TGTGCCAGCAGCCGCGAGGGCGGCCCCGATGAAAAACTGTTTTTT | CASSREGGPDEKLFF
. | . | TRBJ2-7 | 13 | TRBV28 | TGTGCCAGCAGTTTAAGGAAAGCCTACGAGCAGTACTTC | CASSLRKAYEQYF
few | . | TRBJ2-4 | 20 | TRBV27 | TGTGCCAGCAGTTGTCCCAGGTTGGAGTTGGGAGCGGAAGCCAAAAACATTCAGTACTTC | CASSCPRLELGAEAKNIQYF
few | . | TRBJ1-2 | 16 | TRBV6-5 | TGTGCCAGCAGTTACTCGCCCCCCGGGGAGGGCTATGGCTACACCTTC | CASSYSPPGEGYGYTF
few | . | TRBJ2-5 | 13 | TRBV28 | TGTGCCAGCAGCCAGGGAGGTTGGGAGACCCAGTACTTC | CASSQGGWETQYF
few | . | TRBJ1-6 | 14 | TRBV7-6 | TGTGCCAGCAGCCCGGGGGGACCTAATTCACCCCCCCACTTT | CASSPGGPNSPPHF
. | . | TRBJ1-1 | 15 | TRBV12-3/TRBV12-4 | TGTGCCAGCACCGGTTCAGCGGGCGTGAACACTGAAGCTTTCTTT | CASTGSAGVNTEAFF
once | . | TRBJ2-3 | 14 | TRBV7-9 | TGTGCCACCTTCAACAGGGACGTCTCAGATACGCAGTATTTT | CATFNRDVSDTQYF
. | TRBD1 | TRBJ2-1 | 17 | TRBV24-1 | TGTGCCACCAGTGACCCTGAGACAGGGGGGTCCTACAATGAGCAGTTCTTC | CATSDPETGGSYNEQFF
. | . | TRBJ2-7 | 14 | TRBV28 | TGTGCCAGCAGTTCAGACTCGGCTTCCTACGAGCAGTACTTC | CASSSDSASYEQYF